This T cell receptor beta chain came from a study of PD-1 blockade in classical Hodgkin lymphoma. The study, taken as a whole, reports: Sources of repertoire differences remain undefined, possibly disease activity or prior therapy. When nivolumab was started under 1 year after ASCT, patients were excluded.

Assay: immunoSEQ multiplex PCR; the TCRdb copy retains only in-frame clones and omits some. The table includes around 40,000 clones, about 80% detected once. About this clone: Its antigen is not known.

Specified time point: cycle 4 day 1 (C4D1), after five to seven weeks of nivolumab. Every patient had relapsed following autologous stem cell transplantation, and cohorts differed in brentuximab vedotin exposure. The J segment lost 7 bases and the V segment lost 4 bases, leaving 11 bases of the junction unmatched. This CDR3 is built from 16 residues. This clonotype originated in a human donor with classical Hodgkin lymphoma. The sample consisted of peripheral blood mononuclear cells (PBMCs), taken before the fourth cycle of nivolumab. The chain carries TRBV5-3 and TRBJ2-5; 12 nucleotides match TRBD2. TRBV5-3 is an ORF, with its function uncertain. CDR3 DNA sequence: TGTGCCAGAAGCCACCGGACTAGCGGGGAACTGGGGACCCAGTACTTC. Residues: CARSHRTSGELGTQYF.